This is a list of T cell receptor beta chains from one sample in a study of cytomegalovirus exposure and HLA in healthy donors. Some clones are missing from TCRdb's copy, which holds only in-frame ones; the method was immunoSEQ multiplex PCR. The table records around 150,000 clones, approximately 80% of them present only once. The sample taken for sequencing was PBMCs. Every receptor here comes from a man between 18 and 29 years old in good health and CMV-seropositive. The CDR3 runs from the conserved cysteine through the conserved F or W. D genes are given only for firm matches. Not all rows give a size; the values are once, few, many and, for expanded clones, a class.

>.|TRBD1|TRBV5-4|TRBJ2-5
CASSPDREETQYF
TGTGCCAGCAGCCCGGACAGGGAAGAGACCCAGTACTTC
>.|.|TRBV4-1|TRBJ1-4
CASSQQGRGEKLFF
TGCGCCAGCAGCCAACAGGGGAGAGGGGAAAAACTGTTTTTT
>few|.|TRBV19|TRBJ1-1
CASSIDRGVRGSLNTEAFF
TGTGCCAGTAGTATAGATCGTGGAGTCAGGGGTAGCCTGAACACTGAAGCTTTCTTT
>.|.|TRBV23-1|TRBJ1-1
CASSQILEGKDTEAFF
TGCGCCAGCAGTCAGATTTTGGAGGGGAAGGACACTGAAGCTTTCTTT
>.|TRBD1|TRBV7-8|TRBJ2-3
CASSQPRDRGRKSLDTQYF
TGTGCCAGCAGCCAGCCCCGGGACAGGGGGCGAAAAAGTCTTGATACGCAGTATTTT
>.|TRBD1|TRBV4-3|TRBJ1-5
CASSHTTGDGQPQHF
TGCGCCAGCAGCCACACGACAGGGGACGGTCAGCCCCAGCATTTT
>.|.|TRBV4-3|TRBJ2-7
CASSQGTRGYEQYF
TGCGCCAGCAGCCAAGGCACCAGGGGTTACGAGCAGTACTTC
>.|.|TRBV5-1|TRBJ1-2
CASSLSGENYGYTF
TGCGCCAGCAGCTTGAGTGGAGAGAACTATGGCTACACCTTC
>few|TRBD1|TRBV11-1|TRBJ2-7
CASSRPGQGFYEQYF
TGTGCCAGCAGCCGCCCGGGACAGGGGTTCTACGAGCAGTACTTC
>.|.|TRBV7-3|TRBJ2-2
CASSLIPRAGELFF
TGTGCCAGCAGCTTAATTCCCAGGGCCGGGGAGCTGTTTTTT
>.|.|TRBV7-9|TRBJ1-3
CASSLGSPGNTIYF
TGTGCCAGCAGCTTAGGTAGTCCTGGAAACACCATATATTTT
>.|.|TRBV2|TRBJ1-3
CASSDRGSGNTIYF
TGTGCCAGCAGTGATAGGGGTTCTGGAAACACCATATATTTT
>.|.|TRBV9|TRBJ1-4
CASSPRRGEEKLFF
TGTGCCAGCAGCCCCCGGCGCGGGGAGGAAAAACTGTTTTTT
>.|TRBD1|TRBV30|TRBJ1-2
CAWSVFNRGPYGYTF
TGTGCCTGGAGTGTATTTAACAGGGGCCCTTATGGCTACACCTTC
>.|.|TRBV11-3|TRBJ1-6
CASSRGQFNSPLHF
TGTGCCAGCAGCCGAGGACAGTTCAACTCACCCCTCCACTTT
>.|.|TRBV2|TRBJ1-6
CASSVTGSNSPLHF
TGTGCCAGCAGTGTAACAGGGAGCAATTCACCCCTCCACTTT
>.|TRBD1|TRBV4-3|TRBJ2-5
CASSQIGTGKETQYF
TGCGCCAGCAGCCAGATTGGGACAGGGAAAGAGACCCAGTACTTC
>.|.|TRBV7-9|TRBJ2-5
CASSLDRFQETQYF
TGTGCCAGCAGCCTCGACAGATTCCAAGAGACCCAGTACTTC
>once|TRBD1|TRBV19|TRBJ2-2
CASSTGTGGPETGELFF
TGTGCCAGTAGCACCGGGACAGGGGGCCCGGAGACCGGGGAGCTGTTTTTT
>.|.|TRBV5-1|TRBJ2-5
CASSLETGLSGETQYF
TGCGCCAGCAGCTTGGAAACAGGGCTTTCAGGAGAGACCCAGTACTTC
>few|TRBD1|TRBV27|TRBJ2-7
CASSSDNRGEQYF
TGTGCCAGCAGTTCCGATAACAGGGGCGAGCAGTACTTC
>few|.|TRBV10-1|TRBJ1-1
CASSESGHPSDTEAFF
TGCGCCAGCAGTGAGTCCGGACACCCAAGCGACACTGAAGCTTTCTTT
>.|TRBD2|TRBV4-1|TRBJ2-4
CASSQVALGAGGPDANIQYF
TGCGCCAGCAGCCAAGTAGCCTTGGGAGCGGGGGGGCCAGATGCGAACATTCAGTACTTC
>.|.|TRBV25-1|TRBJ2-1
CASSDPGDSYNEQFF
TGTGCCAGCAGTGATCCGGGGGACTCCTACAATGAGCAGTTCTTC
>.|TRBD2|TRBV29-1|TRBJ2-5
CSVDASGGQETQYF
TGCAGCGTTGATGCTAGCGGGGGTCAAGAGACCCAGTACTTC
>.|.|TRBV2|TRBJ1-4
CASSKDRSNEKLFF
TGTGCCAGCAGCAAGGACAGATCTAATGAAAAACTGTTTTTT
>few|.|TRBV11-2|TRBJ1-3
CASSSRQDGPGNTIYF
TGTGCCAGCAGCTCTCGACAGGACGGACCTGGAAACACCATATATTTT
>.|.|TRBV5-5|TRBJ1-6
CASSPRLATNPNSPLHF
TGTGCCAGCAGCCCCCGTCTAGCGACAAACCCTAATTCACCCCTCCACTTT
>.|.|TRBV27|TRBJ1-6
CASSTQGNSPLHF
TGTGCCAGCAGTACTCAGGGGAATTCACCCCTCCACTTT
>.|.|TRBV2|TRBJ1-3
CASRNRLSGNTIYF
TGTGCCAGCAGAAACAGGCTTTCTGGAAACACCATATATTTT
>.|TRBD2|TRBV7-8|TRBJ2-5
CASSLDRTSGGDIETQYF
TGTGCCAGCAGCTTAGACCGGACTAGCGGGGGGGATATTGAGACCCAGTACTTC
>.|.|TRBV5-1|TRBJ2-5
CASSLDSGETQYF
TGCGCCAGCAGCTTGGATAGCGGAGAGACCCAGTACTTC
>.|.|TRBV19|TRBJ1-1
CASSILGNSVNTEAFF
TGTGCCAGTAGTATTCTGGGCAATAGTGTGAACACTGAAGCCTTCTTT
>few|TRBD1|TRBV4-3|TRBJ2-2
CASSQRTGTNTGELFF
TGCGCCAGCAGCCAACGGACAGGCACGAACACCGGGGAGCTGTTTTTT
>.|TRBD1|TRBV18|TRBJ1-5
CASSPTGTGGQPQHF
TGTGCCAGCTCACCAACAGGGACAGGAGGTCAGCCCCAGCATTTT
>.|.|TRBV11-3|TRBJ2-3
CASSLDSCTDTQYF
TGTGCCAGCAGCTTGGACAGTTGCACAGATACGCAGTATTTT
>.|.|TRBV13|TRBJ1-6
CASRGGGGDNSPLHF
TGTGCCAGCAGAGGTGGGGGAGGGGATAATTCACCCCTCCACTTT
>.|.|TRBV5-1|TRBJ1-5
CASSQQTGFNQPQHF
TGCGCCAGCAGCCAGCAAACAGGGTTCAATCAGCCCCAGCATTTT
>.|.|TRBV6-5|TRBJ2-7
CASGSTGNYEQYF
TGTGCCAGCGGGTCGACGGGAAACTACGAGCAGTACTTC
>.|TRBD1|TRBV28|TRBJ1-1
CASREGAEWYTEAFF
TGTGCCAGCAGGGAGGGGGCTGAGTGGTACACTGAAGCTTTCTTT
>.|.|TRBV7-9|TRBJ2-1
CASSRDIYYNEQFF
TGTGCCAGCAGCCGGGACATCTACTACAATGAGCAGTTCTTC
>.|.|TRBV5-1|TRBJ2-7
CASSTSQDGTYEQYF
TGCGCCAGCAGCACCTCACAGGACGGAACTTACGAGCAGTACTTC
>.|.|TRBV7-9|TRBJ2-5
CASSLTGPGETQYF
TGTGCCAGCAGCTTAACAGGGCCCGGGGAGACCCAGTACTTC
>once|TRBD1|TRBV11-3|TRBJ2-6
CASSTTRGYGANVLTF
TGTGCCAGCAGCACAACCAGGGGGTATGGGGCCAACGTCCTGACTTTC
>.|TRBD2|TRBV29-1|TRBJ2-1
CSASTSGRDNEQFF
TGCAGCGCTTCGACTAGCGGGAGGGACAATGAGCAGTTCTTC
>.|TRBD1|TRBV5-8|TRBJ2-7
CASSLLGTGLDEQYF
TGTGCCAGCAGCTTGTTAGGGACAGGGTTAGACGAGCAGTACTTC
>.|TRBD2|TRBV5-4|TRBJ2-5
CASSFSGGGETQYF
TGTGCCAGCAGCTTTTCTGGGGGGGGAGAGACCCAGTACTTC
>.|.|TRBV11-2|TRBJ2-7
CASSSTGTRLIYEQYF
TGTGCCAGCAGCTCAACAGGGACGCGCCTTATCTACGAGCAGTACTTC
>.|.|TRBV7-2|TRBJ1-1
CASSPVSGTEAFF
TGTGCCAGCAGCCCGGTTAGCGGCACTGAAGCTTTCTTT
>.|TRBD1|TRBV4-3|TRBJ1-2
CASSQGKMDRVWGYTF
TGCGCCAGCAGCCAAGGGAAGATGGACAGGGTTTGGGGCTACACCTTC
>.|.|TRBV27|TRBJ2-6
CASSSPRSGANVLTF
TGTGCCAGCAGTTCCCCCCGCTCTGGGGCCAACGTCCTGACTTTC
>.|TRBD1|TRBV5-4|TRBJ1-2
CASSPFRTGDNYGYTF
TGTGCCAGCAGCCCCTTTCGGACAGGAGATAACTATGGCTACACCTTC
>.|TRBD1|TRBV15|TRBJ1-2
CATSRIPGQGRYGYTF
TGTGCCACCAGCAGGATACCGGGACAGGGGAGGTATGGCTACACCTTC
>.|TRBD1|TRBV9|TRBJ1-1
CASSVEGQGSPGFF
TGTGCCAGCAGCGTAGAGGGACAGGGGTCCCCCGGCTTCTTT
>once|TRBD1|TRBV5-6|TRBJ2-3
CASSPGTGRDTQYF
TGTGCCAGCAGCCCCGGGACAGGGAGAGATACGCAGTATTTT